This entry lists 23 T cell receptor beta chains sequenced from one sample in a study of molecular identifiers for immune sequencing clone quantification. TCRdb itself ran the PCR reads through MiXCR, one entry per CDR3 protein. This table has fewer than 70,000 distinct CDR3 sequences, 15% to 20% appearing once. Sequencing was done on a sample of naive CD8+ T cells from blood, with Jurkat cell RNA spiked in. Subset meaning: FACS-sorted CD8+CD4-CCR7+CD45RA+ naive T cells. These receptors originate from a human donor in good health. Some libraries in this study had Jurkat cell RNA spiked in.

This clonotype has a handful of counts. The rearrangement uses TRBV7-8 and TRBJ2-1, with D perhaps matching TRBD1 or TRBD2 (5 bases each). The germline V and J ends were trimmed by 8 bases and 2 bases, with 22 bases remaining between them. The CDR3 spans 17 residues. Germline CDR1 SGHVS, CDR2 FQNEAQ. The CDR3 coding sequence is TGTGCCAGCGCGGTACGGGGAACAGGTAGCCCCTACAATGAGCAGTTCTTC. Translated: CASAVRGTGSPYNEQFF.

At least ten counts were recorded for this clonotype. The chain combines TRBV5-5 with TRBJ2-2; D not certain. Trimming stripped 4 bases from V and 6 bases from J, with 10 bases between. There are 13 residues in the CDR3. From germline, CDR1 is SGHKS and CDR2 YYEKEE (reference sequence). CDR3 loop: CASSLLLAGELFF. CDR3 in DNA: TGTGCCAGCAGCCTACTCTTGGCCGGGGAGCTGTTTTTT.

This clonotype was recorded at least ten times. CDR3 coding DNA: TGCGCCAGCACGGACAAAGCTCAAGAGACCCAGTACTTC. The encoded protein is CASTDKAQETQYF. The rearrangement joins TRBV5-1 to TRBJ2-5; TRBD1 is a possible D gene (5 bases). Trimming pared 6 bases from V and 2 bases from J, leaving 11 bases between. This CDR3 region has 13 residues. Germline CDR1 and CDR2: SGHRS and YFSETQ. The whole variable domain, filled in from reference TRBV5-1 and TRBJ2-5, reads KAGVTQTPRYLIKTRGQQVTLSCSPISGHRSVSWYQQTPGQGLQFLFEYFSETQRNKGNFPGRFSGRQFSNSRSEMNVSTLELGDSALYLCASTDKAQETQYFGPGTRLLVL.

This clonotype was observed many times. The chain links TRBV29-1 to TRBJ1-1, with D possibly matching TRBD1 (6 bases). CDR3 length: 12 amino acids. Germline V gives CDR1 SQVTM, CDR2 ANQGSEA. Trimming took 3 bases from V and 6 from J, leaving 11 bases between them. In DNA form, the CDR3 reads TGCAGCGTTGAGGGGGACAATCCTGAAGCTTTCTTT. Its protein product is CSVEGDNPEAFF. Variable domain in full (rest from reference TRBV29-1 and TRBJ1-1): SAVISQKPSRDICQRGTSLTIQCQVDSQVTMMFWYRQQPGQSLTLIATANQGSEATYESGFVIDKFPISRPNLTFSTLTVSNMSPEDSSIYLCSVEGDNPEAFFGQGTRLTVV.

The rearrangement joins TRBV24-1 to TRBJ2-1; no firm D call. V gave up 6 bases and J gave up 2 bases, with 7 bases separating them. The CDR3 contains 13 residues. Germline V lookup: CDR1 KGHDR, CDR2 SFDVKD. The DNA for the CDR3 is TGTGCCACCAGTAAATGGCCCTACAATGAGCAGTTCTTC. Its protein is CATSKWPYNEQFF.

The J gene is TRBJ2-3, the V gene TRBV24-1; D may be TRBD2 (6 bases). V was clipped by 4 bases and J by 4 bases, with 11 bases between them. CDR1 is KGHDR and CDR2 is SFDVKD in the germline V gene. The CDR3 has 14 residues. This chain's CDR3 is CATSEGGLADTQYF. The CDR3 DNA sequence: TGTGCCACCAGTGAGGGAGGACTCGCAGATACGCAGTATTTT.

Ten or more counts support this clonotype. The V and J genes are TRBV7-9 and TRBJ2-5; 9 bases fit TRBD1. This CDR3 has 14 amino acids. Germline CDR1 is SEHNR and CDR2 is FQNEAQ (reference sequence). J gave up 5 bases and V 4 bases, and 5 bases lay outside the gene matches. CDR3 loop: CASSSGQGRETQYF. CDR3 sequence (DNA): TGTGCCAGCAGCTCCGGACAGGGGAGGGAGACCCAGTACTTC.

This clonotype was seen ten or more times. This sequence joins TRBV12-5 and TRBJ2-5; 8 bases agree with TRBD1. CDR1 is LGHNT and CDR2 is FRNRAP in the germline V gene. The CDR3 is 17 amino acids. Trimming cost V 9 bases and J 7 bases; bases outside gene matches: 22. CDR3 protein: CAREENQGAVPCVTQYF. CDR3 nucleotides: TGTGCTAGAGAAGAAAATCAGGGGGCAGTCCCATGTGTGACCCAGTACTTC. Filled out from reference TRBV12-5 and TRBJ2-5, the complete variable domain reads DARVTQTPRHKVTEMGQEVTMRCQPILGHNTVFWYRQTMMQGLELLAYFRNRAPLDDSGMPKDRFSAEMPDATLATLKIQPSEPRDSAVYFCAREENQGAVPCVTQYFGPGTRLLVL.

This clonotype was counted many times. CDR3 region: CASSWQGAKNIQYF. CDR3 nucleotide sequence: TGTGCCAGCAGCTGGCAAGGGGCCAAAAACATTCAGTACTTC. The chain couples TRBV5-6 to TRBJ2-4, with D unresolved. CDR1 is SGHDT, CDR2 YYEEEE, per germline. Trimming removed 3 bases from V and 1 base from J, with 8 bases in between. The length of the CDR3 is 14 residues. Complete variable domain (other parts from reference TRBV5-6 and TRBJ2-4): DAGVTQSPTHLIKTRGQQVTLRCSPKSGHDTVSWYQQALGQGPQFIFQYYEEEERQRGNFPDRFSGHQFPNYSSELNVNALLLGDSALYLCASSWQGAKNIQYFGAGTRLSVL.

This clonotype has only a few counts. Sequence at one end of the junction differs from germline and may be a read error. The gene calls are TRBV9 and TRBJ2-7; 8 nucleotides align to TRBD2. In germline, CDR1 is SGDLS, CDR2 YYNGEE. The CDR3 is 15 residues long. CDR3 protein: CASTRGSGVDYEQSF. The CDR3 region has the DNA TGTGCCAGCACCCGCGGTAGCGGGGTTGACTACGAGCAGTCCTTC.

In its sample, this clonotype was seen many times. This chain connects TRBV15 to TRBJ2-1; D gene uncertain. CDR3 size: 13 residues. Trimming took off 0 bases at V and 6 bases at J, with 6 bases between the two ends. From germline, CDR1 is LNHNV and CDR2 YYDKDF (reference sequence). CDR3 region: CATSRETFNEQFF. CDR3 DNA: TGTGCCACCAGCAGAGAAACCTTCAATGAGCAGTTCTTC. Looking up the rest from reference TRBV15 and TRBJ2-1 gives the full variable domain: DAMVIQNPRYQVTQFGKPVTLSCSQTLNHNVMYWYQQKSSQAPKLLFHYYDKDFNNEADTPDNFQSRRPNTSFCFLDIRSPGLGDTAMYLCATSRETFNEQFFGPGTRLTVL.

This clonotype was counted many times. This chain joins TRBV6-6 and TRBJ1-3, with D uncertain. CDR1 and CDR2 (germline): MNHNY, SVGAGI (reference sequence). The V end lost 0 bases, the J end lost 2 bases, and 11 bases lay between the germline ends. There are 16 residues in the CDR3. The DNA of the CDR3 is TGTGCCAGCAGTTACTCAGGGCCCCTGACTGGAAACACCATATATTTT. Encoded protein: CASSYSGPLTGNTIYF.

This clonotype was counted ten times or more. The V and J genes are TRBV27 and TRBJ1-6, with D unresolved. Germline lookup yields CDR1 MNHEY and CDR2 SMNVEV (reference sequence). The ends were cut back, 7 bases at V and 0 bases at J, with 10 bases in the middle. This CDR3 has 15 residues. CDR3 amino acids: CASKPLSSYNSPLHF. The DNA for the CDR3 is TGTGCCAGCAAACCCCTGAGCTCCTATAATTCACCCCTCCACTTT.

In its sample, this clonotype was seen many times. CDR3 region: CASSRGTGLAHNEQFF. The CDR3 DNA sequence: TGCGCCAGCAGCCGCGGAACAGGACTAGCGCACAATGAGCAGTTCTTC. The rearrangement uses TRBV4-3 and TRBJ2-1; 9 positions agree with TRBD2. The V and J ends lost 4 bases and 5 bases, in that order; junction bases with no gene match: 9. The germline V gene has CDR1 LGHNA and CDR2 YSLEER. CDR3 length: 16 amino acids.

This clonotype was observed at least ten times. The chain links TRBV7-8 to TRBJ1-1; D unresolved. The V end was cut by 1 base, the J end by 0 bases, with 12 bases between. CDR1 is SGHVS, CDR2 FQNEAQ, per germline. This CDR3 is 16 amino acids long. The CDR3 DNA sequence: TGTGCCAGCAGCTTAGGGCCCCGGAGGGTGAACACTGAAGCTTTCTTT. Protein: CASSLGPRRVNTEAFF.

In regard to this clonotype: A much larger clone differs by one base, so this may be a read error. The CDR3 loop is CASGQELTTGWAYGYTF. As DNA, the CDR3 is TGCGCCAGCGGCCAAGAACTTACAACAGGGTGGGCCTATGGCTACACCTTC. The chain joins TRBV4-1 to TRBJ1-2; D perhaps matches TRBD1 (6 bases). The germline V gene encodes CDR1 MGHRA and CDR2 YSYEKL. The CDR3 is 17 residues long.

This clonotype was observed many times. V and J are TRBV27 and TRBJ1-5; D gene ambiguous. Per the germline V gene, CDR1 is MNHEY and CDR2 is SMNVEV (reference sequence). With 5 bases removed from V and 4 bases from J, the gap between germline ends came to 12 bases. The CDR3 is 14 amino acids. The CDR3 DNA sequence: TGTGCCAGCAGTCGCCAAGGGAGGAATCAGCCCCAGCATTTT. Amino acid sequence: CASSRQGRNQPQHF.

In the case of this clonotype: A much larger clone differs from this one at a single base, so this may be a read error. A read error is likely, as this CDR3 ends without the conserved phenylalanine or tryptophan. The chain links TRBV7-2 to TRBJ2-7; 7 nucleotides align to TRBD2. This CDR3 comprises 12 residues. After removal of 8 bases from V and 3 bases from J, the junction contained 4 bases not matched to a gene. In germline, CDR1 is SGHTA, CDR2 FQGNSA. CDR3: CASGTTDYEQYL. The CDR3 DNA follows: TGTGCCAGCGGGACTACCGACTACGAGCAGTACCTC.

The sample holds many counts of this clonotype. The gene calls are TRBV6-2 or TRBV6-3 and TRBJ2-6; D unclear. Between the trimmed V and J ends, which lost 5 bases and 0 bases, there was a span of 11 bases. CDR3 length: 16 residues. Germline V gene sequence: CDR1 MNHEY, CDR2 SVGEGT. CDR3 loop: CASSQTEFSGANVLTF. The CDR3 DNA is TGTGCCAGCAGTCAAACAGAATTCTCTGGGGCCAACGTCCTGACTTTC.

The table lists this clonotype with a few counts. The chain has TRBV20-1 and TRBJ2-1, with D perhaps matching TRBD1 or TRBD2 (5 bases each). The CDR3 runs to 17 residues. CDR1 is DFQATT, CDR2 SNEGSKA, per germline (reference sequence). With 0 bases removed from V and 0 bases from J, the gap between germline ends came to 15 bases. CDR3 loop: CSARDTGTESSYNEQFF. The DNA of the CDR3 is TGCAGTGCTAGAGATACCGGGACCGAGAGCTCCTACAATGAGCAGTTCTTC.

J is TRBJ2-1 and V is TRBV7-6, with D possibly being TRBD1 (5 bases). Trimming took off 8 bases at V and 5 bases at J, with 13 bases between the two ends. The germline gives CDR1 SGHVS, CDR2 FNYEAQ. The CDR3 extends over 13 amino acids. The CDR3: CASAWTPNNEQFF. The CDR3 nucleotides read TGTGCCAGCGCATGGACACCTAACAATGAGCAGTTCTTC.

This clonotype was seen ten or more times. CDR3 amino acids: CASSDAGRETSTDTQYF. CDR3 bases: TGTGCCAGCAGTGACGCGGGCAGAGAAACTAGCACAGATACGCAGTATTTT. The chain links TRBV2 to TRBJ2-3, with D possibly matching TRBD2 (5 bases). The CDR3 runs 17 residues. V was cut by 3 bases and J by 0 bases, with 16 bases left in between. In germline, CDR1 is SNHLY, CDR2 FYNNEI.

This clonotype was observed many times. The rearrangement uses TRBV20-1 and TRBJ2-3; 7 nucleotides align to TRBD1. CDR1 and CDR2 (germline): DFQATT, SNEGSKA (reference sequence). V shed 0 bases, J shed 3 bases, and the junction held 12 bases outside the gene matches. The CDR3 has 17 amino acids. The CDR3 DNA reads TGCAGTGCTAGAGACCTGAACAGGGACAGAATAACAGATACGCAGTATTTT. This sequence encodes CSARDLNRDRITDTQYF.